This is a list of T cell receptor beta chains from one sample in a study of blood T cell repertoires in COVID-19. Using immunoSEQ multiplex PCR, the repertoire was profiled, and TCRdb retains in-frame clones only, with some absent. The sample lists 180,000 or so clones, about 85% occurring once. Input material: peripheral blood. These receptors all stem from a man aged 18-30 years with acute or convalescent COVID-19. Both conserved end residues are trimmed from each CDR3. Each record gives: V gene, clone size, J gene, CDR3 protein. Where a row states a size, it is once, few, many or the class of an expanded clone; other rows omit it.

TRBV30,-,TRBJ2-4,AWSGSAKNIQY
TRBV2,-,TRBJ2-7,ASTRDRGSSYEQY
TRBV6-5,-,TRBJ1-5,ASTTGNQPQH
TRBV2,-,TRBJ1-1,ASPSAGADTEAF
TRBV29-1,-,TRBJ1-2,SAGQGSQYGYT
TRBV18,once,TRBJ1-4,ASSPTGSSEKLF
TRBV28,-,TRBJ2-3,ASRADRGREDTQY
TRBV30,-,TRBJ1-3,AWSVSRVFSGNTIY
TRBV6-5,once,TRBJ2-7,ASRERDTLYEQY
TRBV4-1,-,TRBJ2-4,ASSPTGWVAKNIQY
TRBV2,-,TRBJ2-1,ASSEVGQLYNEQF
TRBV27,-,TRBJ1-1,ASSLGGLTEAF
TRBV6-5,-,TRBJ2-1,ASRRRGNTYNEQF
TRBV7-9,once,TRBJ1-2,ASSLAQGQHGYT
TRBV6-4,few,TRBJ1-6,ASSDSSASPLH
TRBV10-3,-,TRBJ2-1,AISLSGGQNEQF